These T cell receptor beta chains were read from a single sample in a study of T cells in Graves' hyperthyroidism and ophthalmopathy. Via MiXCR, TCRdb re-called the multiplex PCR reads, giving one row per CDR3 protein. The sample has 250,000 or so distinct CDR3 sequences; about 15% are singletons. Sequenced: blood. These receptors were collected from a woman between 18 and 29 years old with Graves' ophthalmopathy. Each CDR3 is given with its conserved first and last residue. The order of the fields is V gene, CDR3 length, CDR3 protein.

>TRBV20-1|13
CSARGHPAGPQHF
>TRBV9|16
CASSATGTPLSNEQFF
>TRBV7-8|16
CASSPRYRNSNQPQHF
>TRBV7-9|13
CASRKGQGHEQYF
>TRBV6-2/TRBV6-3|18
CASSQYPAGGRRPDTQYF
>TRBV11-3|12
CASSLVEEEQFF
>TRBV2|16
CASSSYGQGDPNEQYF
>TRBV28|12
CASSLIGNTIYF
>TRBV10-3|14
CAISALFDTGELFF
>TRBV20-1|15
CSARDPLANTGELFF
>TRBV6-1|15
CASSLDRGHQDTQYF
>TRBV2|15
CASRDNRGIGQPQHF
>TRBV12-5|14
CASAPGGANTEAFF
>TRBV7-9|14
CASSPRTENTEAFF
>TRBV6-1|13
CASRNRGGTEAFF